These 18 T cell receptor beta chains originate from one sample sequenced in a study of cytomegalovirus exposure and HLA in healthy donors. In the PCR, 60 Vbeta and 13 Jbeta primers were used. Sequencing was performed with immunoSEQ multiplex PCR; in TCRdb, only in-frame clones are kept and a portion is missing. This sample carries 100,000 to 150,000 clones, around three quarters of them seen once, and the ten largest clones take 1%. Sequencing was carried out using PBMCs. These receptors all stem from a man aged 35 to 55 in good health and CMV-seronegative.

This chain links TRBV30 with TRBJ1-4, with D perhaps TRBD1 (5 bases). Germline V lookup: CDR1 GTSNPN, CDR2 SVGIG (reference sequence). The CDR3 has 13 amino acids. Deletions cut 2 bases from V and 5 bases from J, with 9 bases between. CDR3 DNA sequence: TGTGCCTGGAGTTGGGGGGGGAATGAAAAACTGTTTTTT. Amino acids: CAWSWGGNEKLFF.

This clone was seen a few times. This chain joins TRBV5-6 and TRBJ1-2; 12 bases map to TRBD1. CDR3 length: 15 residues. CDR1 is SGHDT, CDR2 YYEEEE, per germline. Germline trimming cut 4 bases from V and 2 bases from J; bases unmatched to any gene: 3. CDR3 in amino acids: CASSLGTGGNYGYTF. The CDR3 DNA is TGTGCCAGCAGCCTAGGGACAGGGGGCAACTATGGCTACACCTTC.

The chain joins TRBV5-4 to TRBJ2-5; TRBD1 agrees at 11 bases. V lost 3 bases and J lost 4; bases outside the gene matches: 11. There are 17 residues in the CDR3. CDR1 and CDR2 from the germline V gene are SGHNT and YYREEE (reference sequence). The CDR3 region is CASSSWTGGGWVETQYF. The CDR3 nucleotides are TGTGCCAGCAGCTCATGGACAGGGGGCGGATGGGTAGAGACCCAGTACTTC.

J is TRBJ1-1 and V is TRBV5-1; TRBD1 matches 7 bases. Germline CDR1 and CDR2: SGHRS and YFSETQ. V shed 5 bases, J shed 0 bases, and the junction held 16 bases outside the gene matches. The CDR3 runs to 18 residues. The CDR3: CASRRRQGRAIMNTEAFF. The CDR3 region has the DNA TGCGCCAGCAGACGGAGACAGGGCAGAGCCATAATGAACACTGAAGCTTTCTTT.

For the CDR3, the DNA is TGCGCCAGCAGCCTCGGACAGGGAATAGGGCAGTTCTTC. It translates to CASSLGQGIGQFF. The chain carries TRBV5-1 and TRBJ2-1, with 8 bases lining up with TRBD1. With V trimmed by 4 bases and J by 12 bases, 9 bases remained unmatched. CDR1 and CDR2 (germline): SGHRS, YFSETQ. The CDR3 consists of 13 residues.

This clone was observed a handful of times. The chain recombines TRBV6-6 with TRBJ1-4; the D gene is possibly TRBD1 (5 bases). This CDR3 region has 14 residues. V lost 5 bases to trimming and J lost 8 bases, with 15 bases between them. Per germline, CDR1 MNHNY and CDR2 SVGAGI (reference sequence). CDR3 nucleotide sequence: TGTGCCAGCAGTAAGGACACATCCTACGAAAAACTGTTTTTT. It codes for CASSKDTSYEKLFF.

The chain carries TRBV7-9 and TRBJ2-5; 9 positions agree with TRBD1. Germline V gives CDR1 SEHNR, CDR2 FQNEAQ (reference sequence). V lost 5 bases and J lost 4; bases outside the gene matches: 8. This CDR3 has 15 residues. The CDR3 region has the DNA TGTGCCAGCAGCCCGGGACAGGGAATGGCAGAGACCCAGTACTTC. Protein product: CASSPGQGMAETQYF.

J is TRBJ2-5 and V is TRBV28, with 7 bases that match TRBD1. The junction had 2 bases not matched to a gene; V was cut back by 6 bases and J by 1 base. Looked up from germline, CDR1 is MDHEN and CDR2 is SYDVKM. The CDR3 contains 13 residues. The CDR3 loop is CASRGDSQETQYF. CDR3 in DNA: TGTGCCAGCAGGGGGGACAGCCAAGAGACCCAGTACTTC.

For the CDR3, the DNA is TGCAGCGTTTGGCAGGGAGGCTCCTACGAGCAGTACTTC. As protein: CSVWQGGSYEQYF. The chain joins TRBV29-1 to TRBJ2-7; possibly TRBD2 for D (6 bases). The germline V gene encodes CDR1 SQVTM and CDR2 ANQGSEA. Trimming took 5 bases from V and 0 from J, leaving 11 bases between them. The CDR3 contains 13 residues.

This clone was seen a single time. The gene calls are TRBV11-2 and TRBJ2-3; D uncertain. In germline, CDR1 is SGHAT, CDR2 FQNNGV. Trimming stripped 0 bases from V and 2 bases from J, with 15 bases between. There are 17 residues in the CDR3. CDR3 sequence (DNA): TGTGCCAGCAGCTTAGATCATGGCCGTCCGTACACAGATACGCAGTATTTT. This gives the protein CASSLDHGRPYTDTQYF.

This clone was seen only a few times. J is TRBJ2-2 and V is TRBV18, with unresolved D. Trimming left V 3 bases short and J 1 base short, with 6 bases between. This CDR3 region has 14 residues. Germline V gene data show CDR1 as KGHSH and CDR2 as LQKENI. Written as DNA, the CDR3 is TGTGCCAGCTCACCCCGACAGAACACCGGGGAGCTGTTTTTT. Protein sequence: CASSPRQNTGELFF.

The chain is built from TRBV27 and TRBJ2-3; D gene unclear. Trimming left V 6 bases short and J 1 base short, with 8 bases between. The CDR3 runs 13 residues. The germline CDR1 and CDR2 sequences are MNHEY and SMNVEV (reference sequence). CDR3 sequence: CASRKSGTDTQYF. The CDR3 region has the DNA TGTGCCAGCAGAAAAAGCGGCACAGATACGCAGTATTTT.

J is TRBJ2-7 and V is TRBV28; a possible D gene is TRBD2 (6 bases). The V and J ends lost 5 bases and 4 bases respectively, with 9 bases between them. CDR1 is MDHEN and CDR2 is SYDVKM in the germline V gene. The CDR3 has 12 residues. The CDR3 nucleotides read TGTGCCAGCAGTACGACTAGTTACGAGCAGTACTTC. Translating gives CASSTTSYEQYF. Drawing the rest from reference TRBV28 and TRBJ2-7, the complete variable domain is DVKVTQSSRYLVKRTGEKVFLECVQDMDHENMFWYRQDPGLGLRLIYFSYDVKMKEKGDIPEGYSVSREKKERFSLILESASTNQTSMYLCASSTTSYEQYFGPGTRLTVT.

The CDR3 loop is CASSQDGGLPNEKLFF. The CDR3 DNA reads as TGCGCCAGCAGCCAAGACGGGGGACTGCCTAATGAAAAACTGTTTTTT. The J gene is TRBJ1-4, the V gene TRBV4-1; a possible D gene is TRBD1 (5 bases). The V gene lost 0 bases and the J gene lost 3 bases, with 11 bases spanning the gap. CDR3 size: 16 residues. The germline V gene encodes CDR1 MGHRA and CDR2 YSYEKL.

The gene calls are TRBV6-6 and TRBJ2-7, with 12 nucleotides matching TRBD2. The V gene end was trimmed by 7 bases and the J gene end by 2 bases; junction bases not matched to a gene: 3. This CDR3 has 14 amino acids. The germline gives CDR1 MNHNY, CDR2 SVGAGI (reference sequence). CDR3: CASKLAGGPYEQYF. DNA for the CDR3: TGTGCCAGCAAACTAGCGGGGGGCCCCTACGAGCAGTACTTC.

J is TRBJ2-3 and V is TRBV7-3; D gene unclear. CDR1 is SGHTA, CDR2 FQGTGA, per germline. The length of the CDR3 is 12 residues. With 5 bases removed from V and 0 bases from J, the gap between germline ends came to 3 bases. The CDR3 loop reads CASSQSTDTQYF. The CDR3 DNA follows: TGTGCCAGCAGCCAAAGCACAGATACGCAGTATTTT.

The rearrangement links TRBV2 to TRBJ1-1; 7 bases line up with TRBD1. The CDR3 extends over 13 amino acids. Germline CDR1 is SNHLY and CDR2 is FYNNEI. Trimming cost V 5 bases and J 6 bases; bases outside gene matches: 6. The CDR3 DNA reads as TGTGCCAGCAGTAGACAGGGTAGGCCTGAAGCTTTCTTT. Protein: CASSRQGRPEAFF.

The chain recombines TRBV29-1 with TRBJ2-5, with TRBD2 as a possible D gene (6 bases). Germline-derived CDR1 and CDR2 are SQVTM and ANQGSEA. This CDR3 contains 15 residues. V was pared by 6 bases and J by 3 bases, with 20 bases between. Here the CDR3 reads CSVGRGSGKKETQYF. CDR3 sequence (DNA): TGCAGCGTCGGAAGGGGTAGCGGAAAAAAAGAGACCCAGTACTTC. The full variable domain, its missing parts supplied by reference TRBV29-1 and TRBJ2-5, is SAVISQKPSRDICQRGTSLTIQCQVDSQVTMMFWYRQQPGQSLTLIATANQGSEATYESGFVIDKFPISRPNLTFSTLTVSNMSPEDSSIYLCSVGRGSGKKETQYFGPGTRLLVL.